A selection of T cell receptor beta chains follows, all from one sample in a study of monozygotic twins with inflammatory bowel disease. Reprocessing the 5' RACE reads, TCRdb reports a single entry for every CDR3 protein and omits DNA. The specimen's table records approximately 120,000 distinct CDR3 sequences. Input material: blood. These TCRs come from a human donor with ulcerative colitis or Crohn's disease, or a healthy co-twin of an affected twin (not recorded which). Both conserved end residues are part of each CDR3. The size field is filled for only some rows; it gives once, few, many or a size class.

clone size: NA; J gene: TRBJ2-1; V gene: TRBV11-2; CDR3 protein: CASSLESPAAVYNEQFF
clone size: NA; J gene: TRBJ1-1; V gene: TRBV6-4; CDR3 protein: CATPPGGGVVNTEAFF
clone size: NA; J gene: TRBJ2-2; V gene: TRBV4-1; CDR3 protein: CASSHPWSGVGTGELFF
clone size: NA; J gene: TRBJ1-5; V gene: TRBV20-1; CDR3 protein: CSARDTGRGSNQPQHF
clone size: NA; J gene: TRBJ1-3; V gene: TRBV12-3/TRBV12-4; CDR3 protein: CASSRRQDSFSGAGNTIYF
clone size: NA; J gene: TRBJ1-5; V gene: TRBV2; CDR3 protein: CASSEGTQPQHF
clone size: NA; J gene: TRBJ1-1; V gene: TRBV6-1; CDR3 protein: CASRQGARGTTEAFF
clone size: NA; J gene: TRBJ2-7; V gene: TRBV11-1; CDR3 protein: CASSFSPYEQYF
clone size: NA; J gene: TRBJ2-1; V gene: TRBV30; CDR3 protein: CAWSWDLSAEQFF
clone size: NA; J gene: TRBJ2-2; V gene: TRBV7-8; CDR3 protein: CASSLGRVPGELFF
clone size: NA; J gene: TRBJ2-1; V gene: TRBV3-1; CDR3 protein: CASSQDPYSNEQFF
clone size: NA; J gene: TRBJ2-5; V gene: TRBV7-6; CDR3 protein: CASSLERRGQETQYF
clone size: NA; J gene: TRBJ1-2; V gene: TRBV7-2; CDR3 protein: CASSFLGHLGGYTF
clone size: NA; J gene: TRBJ1-3; V gene: TRBV7-2; CDR3 protein: CASSLERANSGNTIYF
clone size: NA; J gene: TRBJ2-7; V gene: TRBV20-1; CDR3 protein: CSARPRFSGQGYKVGSYEQYF
clone size: NA; J gene: TRBJ2-1; V gene: TRBV2; CDR3 protein: CASRATAELYNEQFF
clone size: NA; J gene: TRBJ1-3; V gene: TRBV9; CDR3 protein: CASSGHGQGLSGNTIYF
clone size: medium-sized; J gene: TRBJ2-1; V gene: TRBV20-1; CDR3 protein: CSAPEVDVNEQFF
clone size: NA; J gene: TRBJ1-1; V gene: TRBV11-3; CDR3 protein: CASSPGTEGTEAFF
clone size: NA; J gene: TRBJ1-2; V gene: TRBV6-2/TRBV6-3; CDR3 protein: CASSYRTGRNYGYTF